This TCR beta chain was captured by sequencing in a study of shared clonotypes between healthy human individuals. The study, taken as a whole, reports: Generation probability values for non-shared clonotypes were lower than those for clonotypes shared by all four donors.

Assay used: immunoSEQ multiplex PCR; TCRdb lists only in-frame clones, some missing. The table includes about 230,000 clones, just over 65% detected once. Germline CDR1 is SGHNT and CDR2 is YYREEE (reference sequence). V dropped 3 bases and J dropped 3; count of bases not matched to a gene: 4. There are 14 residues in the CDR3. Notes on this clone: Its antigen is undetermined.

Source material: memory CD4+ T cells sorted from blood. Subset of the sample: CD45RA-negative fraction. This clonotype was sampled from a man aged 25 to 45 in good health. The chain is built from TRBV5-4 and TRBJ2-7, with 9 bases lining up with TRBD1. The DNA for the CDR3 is TGTGCCAGCAGCTGGACAGGGGTTGACTACGAGCAGTACTTC. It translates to CASSWTGVDYEQYF.